This entry concerns a single T cell receptor beta chain. The data belong to a study of blood T cell repertoires in COVID-19. Generated by immunoSEQ multiplex PCR, the TCRdb table keeps only in-frame clones and is missing some. The table has under 400,000 clones, 88% seen once; the top ten hold approximately 1%. Germline trimming cut 6 bases from V and 4 bases from J; bases unmatched to any gene: 4. The CDR3 consists of 13 residues. Germline V lookup: CDR1 PRHDT, CDR2 FYEKMQ (reference sequence). This chain uses TRBV13 with TRBJ1-1, with 8 positions matching TRBD1. This receptor was obtained from a woman between 25 and 40 years old who had been exposed to COVID-19. The sequenced material came from PBMCs or T cells enriched from blood (not recorded which). The CDR3 here is CASRDRVRTEAFF. For the CDR3, the DNA is TGTGCCAGCAGGGACAGGGTCCGCACTGAAGCTTTCTTT.